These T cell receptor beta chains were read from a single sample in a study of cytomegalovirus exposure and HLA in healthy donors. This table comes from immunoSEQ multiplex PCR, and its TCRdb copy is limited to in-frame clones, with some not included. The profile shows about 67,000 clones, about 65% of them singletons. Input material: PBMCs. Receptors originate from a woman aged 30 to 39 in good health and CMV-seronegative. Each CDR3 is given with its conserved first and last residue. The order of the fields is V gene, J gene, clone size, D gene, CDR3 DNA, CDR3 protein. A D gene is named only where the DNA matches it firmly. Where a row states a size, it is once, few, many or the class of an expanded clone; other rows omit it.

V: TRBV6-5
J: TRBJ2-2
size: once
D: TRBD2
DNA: TGTGCCAGCGTTGAACTAGCGGGGGGCACCGGGGAGCTGTTTTTT
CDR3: CASVELAGGTGELFF

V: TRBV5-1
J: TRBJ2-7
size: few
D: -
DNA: TGCGCCAGCAGCTTGACAGGGCCCTACGAGCAGTACTTC
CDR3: CASSLTGPYEQYF

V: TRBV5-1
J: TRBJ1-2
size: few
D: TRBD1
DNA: TGCGCCAGCAGCCCCCCGGGACAGGGCTATAATGGCTACACCTTC
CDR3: CASSPPGQGYNGYTF

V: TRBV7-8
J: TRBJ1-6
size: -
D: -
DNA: TGTGCCAGCAGCTTGGACAGAACGCCAAGCTCCTATAATTCACCCCTCCACTTT
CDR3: CASSLDRTPSSYNSPLHF

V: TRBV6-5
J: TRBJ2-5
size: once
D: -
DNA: TGTGCCAGCAGTTACAAGGACTACACCTCGACCCAGTACTTC
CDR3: CASSYKDYTSTQYF

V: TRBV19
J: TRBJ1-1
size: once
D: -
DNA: TGTGCCAGTAAACGTCAGGGTAACATGAACACTGAAGCTTTCTTT
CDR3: CASKRQGNMNTEAFF

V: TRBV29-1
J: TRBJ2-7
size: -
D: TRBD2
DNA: TGCAGCGTTGAGGAGCGGGGCTCCTACGAGCAGTACTTC
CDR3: CSVEERGSYEQYF

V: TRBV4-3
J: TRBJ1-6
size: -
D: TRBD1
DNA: TGCGCCAGCAGCCAAGATGAGGGGGCAAGTTCACCCCTCCACTTT
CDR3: CASSQDEGASSPLHF

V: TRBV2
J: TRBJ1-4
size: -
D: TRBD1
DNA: TGTGCCAGCGCGGAGCGGACAGGGTCGGGTGGGAAACTGTTTTTT
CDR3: CASAERTGSGGKLFF

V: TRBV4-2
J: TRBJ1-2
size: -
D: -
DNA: TGTGCCAGCAGCCAAGACAGGGCCGGTTTGGGCTACACCTTC
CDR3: CASSQDRAGLGYTF

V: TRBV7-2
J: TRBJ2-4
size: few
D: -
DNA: TGTGCCAGCAGCTTGGACACGACCAAAAACATTCAGTACTTC
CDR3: CASSLDTTKNIQYF

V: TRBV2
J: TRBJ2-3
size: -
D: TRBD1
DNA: TGTGCCAGCAGGGCACAGGGGGGCACAGATACGCAGTATTTT
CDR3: CASRAQGGTDTQYF